This T cell receptor (beta chain) was identified in a study of beta chain features in type 1 diabetes. Germline V gives CDR1 PRHDT, CDR2 FYEKMQ (reference sequence). V lost 4 bases and J lost 3, with 17 bases in between. There are 16 residues in the CDR3. This clone was picked up a small number of times. Expressed TCRB transcripts were sequenced, since all the RNA that had been isolated was reverse transcribed. Libraries were prepared by immunoSEQ multiplex PCR; TCRdb keeps only in-frame clonotypes and omits some of them. The table has some 360,000 clones, about 18% seen once. The rearrangement links TRBV13 to TRBJ2-3, with a possible D match to TRBD1 (6 bases). Sequencing was performed on naive CD4+ T cells from blood. The source is a young woman in good health. CDR3 residues: CASSSGQLTFTDTQYF. The CDR3 nucleotides read TGTGCCAGCAGCTCCGGACAGCTAACGTTTACAGATACGCAGTATTTT. Complete variable domain (other parts from reference TRBV13 and TRBJ2-3): AAGVIQSPRHLIKEKRETATLKCYPIPRHDTVYWYQQGPGQDPQFLISFYEKMQSDKGSIPDRFSAQQFSDYHSELNMSSLELGDSALYFCASSSGQLTFTDTQYFGPGTRLTVL.